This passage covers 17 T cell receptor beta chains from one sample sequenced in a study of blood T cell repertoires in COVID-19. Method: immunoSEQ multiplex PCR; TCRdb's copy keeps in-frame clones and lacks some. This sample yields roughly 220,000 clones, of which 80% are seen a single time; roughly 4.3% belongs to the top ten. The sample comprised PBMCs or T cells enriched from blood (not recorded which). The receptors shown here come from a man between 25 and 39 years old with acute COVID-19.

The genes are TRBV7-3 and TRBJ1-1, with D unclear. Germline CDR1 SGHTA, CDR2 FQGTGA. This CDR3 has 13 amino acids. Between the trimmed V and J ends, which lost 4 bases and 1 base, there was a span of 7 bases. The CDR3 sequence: CASSSTQNTEAFF. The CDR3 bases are TGTGCCAGCAGCTCCACACAGAACACTGAAGCTTTCTTT.

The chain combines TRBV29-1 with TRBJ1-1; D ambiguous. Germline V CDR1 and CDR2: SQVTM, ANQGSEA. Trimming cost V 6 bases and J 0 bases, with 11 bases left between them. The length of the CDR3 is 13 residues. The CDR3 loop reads CSVESPMNTEAFF. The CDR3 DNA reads TGCAGCGTGGAGAGTCCTATGAACACTGAAGCTTTCTTT.

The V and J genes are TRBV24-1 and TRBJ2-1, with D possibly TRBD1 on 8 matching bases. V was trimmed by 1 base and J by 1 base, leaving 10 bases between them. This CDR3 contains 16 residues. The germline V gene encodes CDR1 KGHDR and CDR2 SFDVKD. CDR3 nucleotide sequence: TGTGCCACCAGTGATTTACAGGGGGGGTCCTACAATGAGCAGTTCTTC. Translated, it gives CATSDLQGGSYNEQFF.

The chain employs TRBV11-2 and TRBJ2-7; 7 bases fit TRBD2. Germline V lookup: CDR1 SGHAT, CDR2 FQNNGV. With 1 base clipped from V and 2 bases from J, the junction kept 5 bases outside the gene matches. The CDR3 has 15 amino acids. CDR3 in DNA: TGTGCCAGCAGCTTAGCGGCGGGGGATGCCTACGAGCAGTACTTC. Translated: CASSLAAGDAYEQYF.

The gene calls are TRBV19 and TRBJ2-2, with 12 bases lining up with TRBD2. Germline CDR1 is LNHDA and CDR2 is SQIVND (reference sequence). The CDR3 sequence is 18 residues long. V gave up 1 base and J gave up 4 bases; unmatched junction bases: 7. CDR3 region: CASSIGLAGGRGTGELFF. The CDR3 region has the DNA TGTGCCAGTAGTATAGGCCTAGCGGGGGGGCGTGGCACCGGGGAGCTGTTTTTT.

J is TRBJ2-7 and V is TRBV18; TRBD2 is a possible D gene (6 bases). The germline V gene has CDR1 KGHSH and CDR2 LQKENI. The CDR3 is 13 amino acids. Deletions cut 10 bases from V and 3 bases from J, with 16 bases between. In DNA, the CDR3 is TGTGCCACCACACGCGGGGTGTACTACGAGCAGTACTTC. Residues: CATTRGVYYEQYF.

The CDR3 spells CSVRTGVFGYTF. CDR3 DNA: TGCAGCGTTCGGACAGGCGTCTTCGGCTACACCTTC. This chain links TRBV29-1 with TRBJ1-2; 7 bases are shared with TRBD1. CDR1 SQVTM and CDR2 ANQGSEA come from the germline V gene. The CDR3 has 12 residues. V trimming: 5 bases; J trimming: 8 bases; junction bases outside the gene matches: 8.

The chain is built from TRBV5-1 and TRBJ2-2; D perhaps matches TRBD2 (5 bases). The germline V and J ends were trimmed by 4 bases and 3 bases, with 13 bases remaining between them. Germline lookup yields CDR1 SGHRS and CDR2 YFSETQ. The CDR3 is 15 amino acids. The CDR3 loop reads CASSGLSPDTGELFF. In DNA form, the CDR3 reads TGCGCCAGCAGCGGACTCAGCCCCGACACCGGGGAGCTGTTTTTT.

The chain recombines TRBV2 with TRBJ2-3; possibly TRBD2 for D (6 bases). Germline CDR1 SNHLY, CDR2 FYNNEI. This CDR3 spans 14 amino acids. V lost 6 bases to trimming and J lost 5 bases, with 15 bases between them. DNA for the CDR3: TGTGCCAGCAGCCAGCGGGCGCTTTTAGATACGCAGTATTTT. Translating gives CASSQRALLDTQYF.

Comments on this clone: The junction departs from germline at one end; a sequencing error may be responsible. Written as DNA, the CDR3 is TGTGCCAGCAGTTTAGGACAGACTAATTATGGCTACACCTTC. Amino acids: CASSLGQTNYGYTF. The chain has TRBV28 and TRBJ1-2, with D tentatively TRBD1 (6 bases). The germline V gene has CDR1 MDHEN and CDR2 SYDVKM. The CDR3 is made up of 14 amino acids.

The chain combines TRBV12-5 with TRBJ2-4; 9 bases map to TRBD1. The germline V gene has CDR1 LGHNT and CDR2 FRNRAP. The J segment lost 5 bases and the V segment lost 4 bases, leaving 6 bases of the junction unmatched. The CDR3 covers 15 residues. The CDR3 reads CASGSPGQGENIQYF. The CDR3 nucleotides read TGTGCTAGTGGTTCTCCGGGACAGGGTGAAAACATTCAGTACTTC.

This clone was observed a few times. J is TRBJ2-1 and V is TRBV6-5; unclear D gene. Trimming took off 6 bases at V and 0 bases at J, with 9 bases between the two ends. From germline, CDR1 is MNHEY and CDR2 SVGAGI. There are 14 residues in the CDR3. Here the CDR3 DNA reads TGTGCCAGCAGGGCGGCCTTCTCCTACAATGAGCAGTTCTTC. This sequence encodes CASRAAFSYNEQFF.

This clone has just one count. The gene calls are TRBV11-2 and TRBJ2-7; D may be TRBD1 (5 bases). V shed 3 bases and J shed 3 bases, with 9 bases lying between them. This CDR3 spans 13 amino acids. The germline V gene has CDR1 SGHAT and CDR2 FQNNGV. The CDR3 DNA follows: TGTGCCAGCAGCTTGGGCAGGGACTACGAGCAGTACTTC. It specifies CASSLGRDYEQYF.

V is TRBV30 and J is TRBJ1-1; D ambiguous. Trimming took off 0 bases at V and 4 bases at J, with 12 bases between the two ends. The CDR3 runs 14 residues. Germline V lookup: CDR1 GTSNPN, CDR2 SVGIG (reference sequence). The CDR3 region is CAWSVQGGITEAFF. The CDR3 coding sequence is TGTGCCTGGAGTGTACAAGGAGGGATCACTGAAGCTTTCTTT.

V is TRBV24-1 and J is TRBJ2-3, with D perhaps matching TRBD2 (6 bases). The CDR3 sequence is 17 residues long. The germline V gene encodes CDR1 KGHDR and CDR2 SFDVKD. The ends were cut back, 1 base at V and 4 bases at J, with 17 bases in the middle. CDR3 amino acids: CATSDFGVKTGADTQYF. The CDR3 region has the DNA TGTGCCACCAGTGATTTCGGGGTAAAGACGGGGGCAGATACGCAGTATTTT.

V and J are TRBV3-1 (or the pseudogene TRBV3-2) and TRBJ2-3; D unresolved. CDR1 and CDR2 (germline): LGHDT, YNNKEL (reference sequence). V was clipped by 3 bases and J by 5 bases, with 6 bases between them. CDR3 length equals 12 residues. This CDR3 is CASSQRGDTQYF. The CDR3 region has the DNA TGTGCCAGCAGCCAGCGTGGAGATACGCAGTATTTT.

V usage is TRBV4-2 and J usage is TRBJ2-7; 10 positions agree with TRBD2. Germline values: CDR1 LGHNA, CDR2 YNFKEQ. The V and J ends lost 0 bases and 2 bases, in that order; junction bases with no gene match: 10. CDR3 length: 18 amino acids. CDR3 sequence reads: CASSQEASGGSQTYEQYF. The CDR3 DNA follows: TGTGCCAGCAGCCAAGAGGCTAGCGGGGGATCCCAGACCTACGAGCAGTACTTC.